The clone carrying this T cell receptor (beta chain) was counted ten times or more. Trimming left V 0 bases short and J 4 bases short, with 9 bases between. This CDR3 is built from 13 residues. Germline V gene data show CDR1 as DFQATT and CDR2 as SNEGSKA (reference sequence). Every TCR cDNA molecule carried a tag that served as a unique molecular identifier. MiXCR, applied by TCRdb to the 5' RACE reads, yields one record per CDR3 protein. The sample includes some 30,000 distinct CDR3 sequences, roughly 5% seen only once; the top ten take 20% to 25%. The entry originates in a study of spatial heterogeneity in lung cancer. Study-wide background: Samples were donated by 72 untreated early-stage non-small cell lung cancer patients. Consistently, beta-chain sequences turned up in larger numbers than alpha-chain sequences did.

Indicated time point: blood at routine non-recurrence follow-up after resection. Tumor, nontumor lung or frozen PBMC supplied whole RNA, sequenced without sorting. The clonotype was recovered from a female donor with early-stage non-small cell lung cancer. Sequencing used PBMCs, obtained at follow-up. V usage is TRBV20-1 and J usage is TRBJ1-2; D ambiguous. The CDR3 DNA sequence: TGCAGTGCTAGAGATAGCCTAAGCTATGGCTACACCTTC. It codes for CSARDSLSYGYTF.